The present T cell receptor (beta chain) was sequenced within a study of blood T cell repertoires in COVID-19. Study-level information: Samples came from the United States, Italy and Spain, spanning acute and convalescent COVID-19.

CDR3 size: 14 residues. Germline V gene lookup returns CDR1 PRHDT and CDR2 FYEKMQ (reference sequence). V was shortened by 2 bases and J by 4 bases, with 11 bases between the two germline ends. Generated by immunoSEQ multiplex PCR, the TCRdb table keeps only in-frame clones and is missing some. There are around 200,000 clones in the sample; 84% occur only once, and around 15% lies in the top ten. The TCR originated in a man aged 30 to 45 with active or convalescent COVID-19. The genes are TRBV13 and TRBJ1-1; D perhaps matches TRBD1 (6 bases). Source material: peripheral blood. Here the CDR3 reads CASSLTGQSTEAFF. The CDR3 nucleotides are TGTGCCAGCAGCTTAACAGGGCAGAGCACTGAAGCTTTCTTT. Full variable domain (rest looked up from reference TRBV13 and TRBJ1-1): AAGVIQSPRHLIKEKRETATLKCYPIPRHDTVYWYQQGPGQDPQFLISFYEKMQSDKGSIPDRFSAQQFSDYHSELNMSSLELGDSALYFCASSLTGQSTEAFFGQGTRLTVV.